The rows below give T cell receptor beta chains drawn from one sample of a study of PD-1 blockade in classical Hodgkin lymphoma. Using immunoSEQ multiplex PCR, the repertoire was profiled, and TCRdb retains in-frame clones only, with some absent. The table has about 25,000 clones, around 85% seen once. The material was CD4+ T cells from blood, obtained before the fourth cycle of nivolumab. These receptors were taken from a human donor with classical Hodgkin lymphoma. Both conserved end residues are part of each CDR3. The D gene is left open where the match is weak. Not all rows give a size; the values are once, few, many and, for expanded clones, a class.

.	.	TRBV6-5	12	TRBJ2-2	CASSPSSGELFF	TGTGCCAGCAGCCCCTCCTCCGGGGAGCTGTTTTTT
.	.	TRBV30	13	TRBJ1-1	CAWSVRGGTEAFF	TGTGCCTGGAGTGTACGGGGGGGCACTGAAGCTTTCTTT
TRBD1	.	TRBV6-5	14	TRBJ2-1	CASSPGQGSNEQFF	TGTGCCAGCAGCCCGGGACAGGGAAGCAATGAGCAGTTCTTC
.	.	TRBV4-2	18	TRBJ1-3	CASSQDMVSRSSGNTIYF	TGTGCCAGCAGCCAAGATATGGTAAGCCGAAGCTCTGGAAACACCATATATTTT
.	.	TRBV11-3	14	TRBJ1-4	CASSLDSQPEKLFF	TGTGCCAGCAGCTTAGACAGCCAACCTGAAAAACTGTTTTTT
.	.	TRBV7-9	14	TRBJ1-2	CASSLGQTNYGYTF	TGTGCCAGCAGTCTCGGACAGACGAACTATGGCTACACCTTC
TRBD1	.	TRBV28	17	TRBJ1-5	CASRLTGDGAFYQPQHF	TGTGCCAGCAGGCTTACAGGGGATGGGGCGTTTTATCAGCCCCAGCATTTT
.	.	TRBV27	12	TRBJ2-3	CASSSITDTQYF	TGTGCCAGCAGCTCCATCACAGATACGCAGTATTTT
.	once	TRBV7-3	16	TRBJ2-2	CASSSTGRSGTGELFF	TGTGCCAGCAGCTCAACAGGCCGCAGTGGGACCGGGGAGCTGTTTTTT
.	.	TRBV9	16	TRBJ2-1	CASSVVGYRDYNEQFF	TGTGCCAGCAGCGTAGTAGGATACCGGGACTACAATGAGCAGTTCTTC
.	few	TRBV13	18	TRBJ2-7	CASSSRPSDRVDSYEQYF	TGTGCCAGCAGCTCCCGACCTTCAGACAGAGTTGATTCCTACGAGCAGTACTTC
.	once	TRBV10-2	14	TRBJ2-6	CASSLNSGANVLTF	TGCGCCAGCTCGCTGAACTCTGGGGCCAACGTCCTGACTTTC
.	.	TRBV5-1	15	TRBJ2-5	CASTPGGLYQETQYF	TGCGCCAGCACCCCTGGCGGACTGTACCAAGAGACCCAGTACTTC
.	.	TRBV9	15	TRBJ1-1	CASSVAALGNTEAFF	TGTGCCAGCAGCGTAGCCGCACTCGGGAACACTGAAGCTTTCTTT
TRBD1	.	TRBV15	14	TRBJ2-7	CATSRDTGGYEQYF	TGTGCCACCAGCAGAGATACAGGGGGCTACGAGCAGTACTTC
TRBD1	.	TRBV11-3	15	TRBJ1-2	CASSLHRGWLYGYTF	TGTGCCAGCAGCCTCCACAGGGGGTGGCTTTATGGCTACACCTTC
.	.	TRBV7-9	15	TRBJ2-5	CASSANFGVKETQYF	TGTGCCAGCAGCGCGAATTTCGGGGTCAAAGAGACCCAGTACTTC
TRBD1	.	TRBV7-2	15	TRBJ2-1	CASSLGQGAYNEQFF	TGTGCCAGCAGCTTAGGTCAGGGGGCCTACAATGAGCAGTTCTTC
TRBD1	.	TRBV18	14	TRBJ2-5	CASSSGQGHETQYF	TGTGCCAGCTCATCCGGACAGGGTCATGAGACCCAGTACTTC
.	.	TRBV11-3	15	TRBJ1-1	CASSSAGEGGTEAFF	TGTGCCAGCAGCTCAGCAGGGGAAGGGGGCACTGAAGCTTTCTTT
.	.	TRBV10-1	15	TRBJ2-7	CASSGGTNRDYEQYF	TGCGCCAGCAGTGGTGGTACAAATCGAGACTACGAGCAGTACTTC
.	few	TRBV6-5	15	TRBJ1-1	CASSMAGAPGTEAFF	TGTGCCAGCAGCATGGCGGGGGCTCCGGGCACTGAAGCTTTCTTT
TRBD1	.	TRBV5-1	15	TRBJ1-2	CASSDTGGDTYGYTF	TGCGCCAGCAGTGATACAGGGGGCGACACCTATGGCTACACCTTC
.	.	TRBV5-1	15	TRBJ1-2	CASSPAGIANYGYTF	TGCGCCAGCAGCCCAGCAGGTATAGCTAACTATGGCTACACCTTC
TRBD1	.	TRBV4-3	16	TRBJ2-1	CASSQPPGQGTNEQFF	TGCGCCAGCAGCCAACCTCCGGGACAGGGTACCAATGAGCAGTTCTTC
.	.	TRBV6-5	16	TRBJ1-6	CASSYSMGGSNSPLHF	TGTGCCAGCAGTTACTCCATGGGGGGAAGCAATTCACCCCTCCACTTT